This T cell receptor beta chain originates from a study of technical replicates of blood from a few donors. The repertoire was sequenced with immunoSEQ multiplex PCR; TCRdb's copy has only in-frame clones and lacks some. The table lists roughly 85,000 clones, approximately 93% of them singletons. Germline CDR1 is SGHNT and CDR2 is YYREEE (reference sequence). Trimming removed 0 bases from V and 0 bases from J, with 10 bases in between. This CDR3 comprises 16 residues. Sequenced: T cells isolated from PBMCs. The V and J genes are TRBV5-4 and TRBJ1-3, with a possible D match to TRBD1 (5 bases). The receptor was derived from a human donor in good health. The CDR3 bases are TGTGCCAGCAGCTTGGGGGGTAGGGGCTCTGGAAACACCATATATTTT. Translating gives CASSLGGRGSGNTIYF.